One T cell receptor beta chain is described in this entry. Its antigen is undetermined. This CDR3 comprises 12 residues. The V gene's germline CDR1 is MNHEY and CDR2 SMNVEV (reference sequence). With 8 bases removed from V and 1 base from J, the gap between germline ends came to 6 bases. Sequenced by immunoSEQ multiplex PCR; TCRdb stores in-frame clones only, minus some. The table records roughly 120,000 clones, approximately 70% of them present only once. This specimen comes from a study of shared clonotypes between healthy human individuals. Turning to the study itself: Ranging from 18 to 49 in age, donors were two women and a few men. Regarding the study as a whole: Sampling included only blood; tissue repertoires likely differ. Clonotypes not shared had lower generation probabilities than those common to all four donors.

Input material: memory CD8+ T cells sorted from blood. As to subset: CD45RO+ cells pooled with CCR7-negative TemRA cells. This clonotype was obtained from a woman under 40 in good health. The V and J genes are TRBV27 and TRBJ1-5; D may be TRBD1 (5 bases). The CDR3 region is CASWDSNQPQHF. The CDR3 DNA follows: TGTGCCAGCTGGGACAGCAATCAGCCCCAGCATTTT.